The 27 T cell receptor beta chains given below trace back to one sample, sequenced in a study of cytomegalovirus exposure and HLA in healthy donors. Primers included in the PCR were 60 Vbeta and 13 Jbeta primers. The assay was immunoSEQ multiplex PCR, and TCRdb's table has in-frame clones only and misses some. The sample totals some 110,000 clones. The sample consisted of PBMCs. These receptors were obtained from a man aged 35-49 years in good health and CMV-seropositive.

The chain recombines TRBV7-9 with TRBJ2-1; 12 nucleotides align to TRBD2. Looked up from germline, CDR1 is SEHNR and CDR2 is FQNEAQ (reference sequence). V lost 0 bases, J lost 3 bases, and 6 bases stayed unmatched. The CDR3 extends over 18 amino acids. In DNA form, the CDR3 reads TGTGCCAGCAGCTTAGCCGGGACTAGCGGGTCCCTCTACAATGAGCAGTTCTTC. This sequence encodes CASSLAGTSGSLYNEQFF.

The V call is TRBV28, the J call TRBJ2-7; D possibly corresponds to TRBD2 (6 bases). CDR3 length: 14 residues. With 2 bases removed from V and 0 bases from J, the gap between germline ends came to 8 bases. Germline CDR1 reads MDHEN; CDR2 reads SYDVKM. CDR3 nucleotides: TGTGCCAGCAGTTTAGCGGGGATCTCCTACGAGCAGTACTTC. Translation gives CASSLAGISYEQYF.

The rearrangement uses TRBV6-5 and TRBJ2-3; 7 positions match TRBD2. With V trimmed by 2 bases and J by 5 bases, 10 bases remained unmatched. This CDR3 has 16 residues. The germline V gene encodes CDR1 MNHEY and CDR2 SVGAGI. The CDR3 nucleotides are TGTGCCAGCAGTTACAGAAGTCGCGGGAGAGGAGATACGCAGTATTTT. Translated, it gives CASSYRSRGRGDTQYF.

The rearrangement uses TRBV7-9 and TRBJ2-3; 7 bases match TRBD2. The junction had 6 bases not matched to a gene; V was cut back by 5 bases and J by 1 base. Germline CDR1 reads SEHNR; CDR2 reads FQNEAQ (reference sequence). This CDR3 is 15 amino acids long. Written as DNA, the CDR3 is TGTGCCAGCAGCCCGACTAGCAGGGGCACAGATACGCAGTATTTT. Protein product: CASSPTSRGTDTQYF.

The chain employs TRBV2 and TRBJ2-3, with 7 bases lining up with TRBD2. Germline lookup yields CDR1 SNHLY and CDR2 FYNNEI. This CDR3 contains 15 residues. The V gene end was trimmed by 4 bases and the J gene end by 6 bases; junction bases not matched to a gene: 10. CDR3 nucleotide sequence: TGTGCCAGCAGTGTTAACAGCGGGATCATTGATACGCAGTATTTT. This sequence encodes CASSVNSGIIDTQYF.

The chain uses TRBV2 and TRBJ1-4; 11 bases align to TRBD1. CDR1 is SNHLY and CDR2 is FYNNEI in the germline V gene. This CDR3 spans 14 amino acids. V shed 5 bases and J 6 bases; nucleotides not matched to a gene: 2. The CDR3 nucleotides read TGTGCCAGCAGTCGGACAGGGGGCGATGAAAAACTGTTTTTT. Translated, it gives CASSRTGGDEKLFF.

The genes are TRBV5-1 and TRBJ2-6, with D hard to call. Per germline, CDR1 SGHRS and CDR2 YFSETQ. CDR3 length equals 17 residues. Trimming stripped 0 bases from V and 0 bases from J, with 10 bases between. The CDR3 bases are TGCGCCAGCAGCTTGGTAGAGTTTGGCTCTGGGGCCAACGTCCTGACTTTC. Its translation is CASSLVEFGSGANVLTF.

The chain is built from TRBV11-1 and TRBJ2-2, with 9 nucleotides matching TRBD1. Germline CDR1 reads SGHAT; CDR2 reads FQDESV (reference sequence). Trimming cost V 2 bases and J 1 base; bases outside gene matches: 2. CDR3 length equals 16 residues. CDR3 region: CASSLPGQGNTGELFF. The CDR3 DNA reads TGTGCCAGCAGCTTACCGGGACAGGGGAACACCGGGGAGCTGTTTTTT.

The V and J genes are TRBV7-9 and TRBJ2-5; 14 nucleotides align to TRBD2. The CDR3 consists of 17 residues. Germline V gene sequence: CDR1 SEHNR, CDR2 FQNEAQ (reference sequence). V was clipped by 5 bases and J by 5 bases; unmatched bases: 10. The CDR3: CASSLPLGLAGGETQYF. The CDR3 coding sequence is TGTGCCAGCAGCCTCCCCCTTGGACTAGCGGGAGGTGAGACCCAGTACTTC. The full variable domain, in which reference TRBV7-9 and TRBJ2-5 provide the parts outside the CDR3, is DTGVSQNPRHKITKRGQNVTFRCDPISEHNRLYWYRQTLGQGPEFLTYFQNEAQLEKSRLLSDRFSAERPKGSFSTLEIQRTEQGDSAMYLCASSLPLGLAGGETQYFGPGTRLLVL.

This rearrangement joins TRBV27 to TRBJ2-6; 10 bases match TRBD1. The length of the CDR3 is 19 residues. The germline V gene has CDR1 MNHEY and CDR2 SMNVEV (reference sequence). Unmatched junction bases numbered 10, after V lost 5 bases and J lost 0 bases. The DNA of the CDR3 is TGTGCCAGCAGTATTACCCCGGGACAGGGGATCTCTGGGGCCAACGTCCTGACTTTC. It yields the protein CASSITPGQGISGANVLTF.

The DNA of the CDR3 is TGTGCCAGCCGGGGGGATGAGGGCTACACCTTC. Its protein is CASRGDEGYTF. This chain joins TRBV6-4 and TRBJ1-2; D is possibly TRBD1 (5 bases). The ends were cut back, 8 bases at V and 8 bases at J, with 12 bases in the middle. Germline loops: CDR1 MRHNA, CDR2 SNTAGT. CDR3 size: 11 residues.

In DNA, the CDR3 is TGTGCTAGTGGTTTGGTAATGGGAGGTCTATACAATGAGCAGTTCTTC. This sequence encodes CASGLVMGGLYNEQFF. The V and J genes are TRBV12-5 and TRBJ2-1, with D maybe TRBD2 (6 bases). V was pared by 0 bases and J by 4 bases, with 13 bases between. Per the germline V gene, CDR1 is LGHNT and CDR2 is FRNRAP. This CDR3 comprises 16 residues. Full variable domain (outside the CDR3, taken from reference TRBV12-5 and TRBJ2-1): DARVTQTPRHKVTEMGQEVTMRCQPILGHNTVFWYRQTMMQGLELLAYFRNRAPLDDSGMPKDRFSAEMPDATLATLKIQPSEPRDSAVYFCASGLVMGGLYNEQFFGPGTRLTVL.

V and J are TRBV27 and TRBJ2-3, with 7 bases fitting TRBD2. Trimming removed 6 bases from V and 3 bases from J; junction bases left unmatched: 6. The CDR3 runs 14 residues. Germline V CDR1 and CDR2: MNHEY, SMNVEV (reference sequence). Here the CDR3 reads CASSRPGLTDTQYF. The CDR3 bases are TGTGCCAGCAGCCGACCGGGACTAACAGATACGCAGTATTTT.

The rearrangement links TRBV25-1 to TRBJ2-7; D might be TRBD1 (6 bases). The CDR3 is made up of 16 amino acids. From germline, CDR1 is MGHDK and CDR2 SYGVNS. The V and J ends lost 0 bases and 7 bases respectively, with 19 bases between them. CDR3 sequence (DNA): TGTGCCAGCAGTGAATATATTCTGACAGGACGAGAGGAGCAGTACTTC. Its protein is CASSEYILTGREEQYF.

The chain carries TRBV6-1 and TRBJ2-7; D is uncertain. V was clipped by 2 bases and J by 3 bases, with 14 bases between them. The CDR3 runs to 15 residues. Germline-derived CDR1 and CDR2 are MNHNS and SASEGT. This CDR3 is CASSERLSLYYEQYF. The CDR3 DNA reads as TGTGCCAGCAGTGAACGCCTTAGCCTCTACTACGAGCAGTACTTC.

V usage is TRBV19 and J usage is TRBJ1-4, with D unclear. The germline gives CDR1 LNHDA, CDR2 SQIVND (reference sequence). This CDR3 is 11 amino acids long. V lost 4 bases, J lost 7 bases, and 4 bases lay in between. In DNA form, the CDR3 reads TGTGCCAGTAGTACAATTGAAAAACTGTTTTTT. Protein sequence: CASSTIEKLFF.

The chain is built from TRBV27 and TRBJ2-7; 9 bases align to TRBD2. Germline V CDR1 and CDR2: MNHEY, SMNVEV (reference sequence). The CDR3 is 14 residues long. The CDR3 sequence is CAIAKREDTYEQYF. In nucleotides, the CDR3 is TGTGCGATAGCCAAGCGGGAGGATACCTACGAGCAGTACTTC.

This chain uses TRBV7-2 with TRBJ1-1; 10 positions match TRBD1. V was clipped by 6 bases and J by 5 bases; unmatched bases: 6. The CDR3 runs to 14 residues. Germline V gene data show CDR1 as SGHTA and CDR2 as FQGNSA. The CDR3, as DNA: TGTGCCAGCAGTCTAAGGACAGGGGGAACTGAAGCTTTCTTT. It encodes CASSLRTGGTEAFF.

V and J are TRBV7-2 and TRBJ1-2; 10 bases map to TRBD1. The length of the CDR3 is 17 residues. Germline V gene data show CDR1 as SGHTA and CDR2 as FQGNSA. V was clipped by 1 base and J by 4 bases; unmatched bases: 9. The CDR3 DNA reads TGTGCCAGCAGCTTAGATCGATGGACAGGGGGGATCTATGGCTACACCTTC. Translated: CASSLDRWTGGIYGYTF.

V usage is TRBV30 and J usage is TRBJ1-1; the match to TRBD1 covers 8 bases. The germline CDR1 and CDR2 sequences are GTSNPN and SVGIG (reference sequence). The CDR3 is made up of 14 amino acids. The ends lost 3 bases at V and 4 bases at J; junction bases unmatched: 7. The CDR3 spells CAWSGRTGRTEAFF. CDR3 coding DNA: TGTGCCTGGAGCGGTCGGACAGGGCGCACTGAAGCTTTCTTT.

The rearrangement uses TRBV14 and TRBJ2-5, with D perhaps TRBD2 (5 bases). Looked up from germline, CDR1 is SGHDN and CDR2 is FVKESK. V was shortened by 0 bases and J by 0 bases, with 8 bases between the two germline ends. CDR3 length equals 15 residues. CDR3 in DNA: TGTGCCAGCAGCCAAGAGAGGGCGTACCAAGAGACCCAGTACTTC. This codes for CASSQERAYQETQYF.

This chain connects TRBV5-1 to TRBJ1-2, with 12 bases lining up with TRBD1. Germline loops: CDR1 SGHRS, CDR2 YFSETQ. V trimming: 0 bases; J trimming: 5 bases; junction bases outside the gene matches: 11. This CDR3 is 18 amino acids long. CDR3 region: CASSLGAPGQGAFYGYTF. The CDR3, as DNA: TGCGCCAGCAGCTTGGGGGCCCCGGGACAGGGGGCGTTTTATGGCTACACCTTC.

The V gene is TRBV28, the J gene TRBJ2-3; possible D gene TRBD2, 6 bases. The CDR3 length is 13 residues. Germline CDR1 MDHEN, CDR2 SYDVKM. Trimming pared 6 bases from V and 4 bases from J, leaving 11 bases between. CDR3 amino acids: CASRRLVSDTQYF. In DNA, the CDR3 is TGTGCCAGCAGGAGACTAGTTTCAGATACGCAGTATTTT.

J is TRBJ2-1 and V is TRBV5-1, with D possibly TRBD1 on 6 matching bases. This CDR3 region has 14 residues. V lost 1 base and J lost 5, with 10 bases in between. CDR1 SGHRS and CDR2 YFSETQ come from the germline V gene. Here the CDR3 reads CASSLTGQHNEQFF. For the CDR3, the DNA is TGCGCCAGCAGCTTGACAGGGCAGCACAATGAGCAGTTCTTC.

This CDR3 is CASSRGLAGGGGTQYF. CDR3 DNA sequence: TGTGCCAGCAGCAGAGGACTAGCGGGAGGAGGGGGTACGCAGTATTTT. The gene calls are TRBV9 and TRBJ2-3; 14 nucleotides line up with TRBD2. Germline-derived CDR1 and CDR2 are SGDLS and YYNGEE. This CDR3 has 16 amino acids. V lost 4 bases and J lost 8; bases outside the gene matches: 9.

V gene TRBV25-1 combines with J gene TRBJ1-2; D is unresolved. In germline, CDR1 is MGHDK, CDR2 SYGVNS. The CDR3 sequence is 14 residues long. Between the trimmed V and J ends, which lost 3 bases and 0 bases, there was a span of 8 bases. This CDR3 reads CASSDPGSNYGYTF. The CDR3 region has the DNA TGTGCCAGCAGTGACCCAGGATCTAACTATGGCTACACCTTC.

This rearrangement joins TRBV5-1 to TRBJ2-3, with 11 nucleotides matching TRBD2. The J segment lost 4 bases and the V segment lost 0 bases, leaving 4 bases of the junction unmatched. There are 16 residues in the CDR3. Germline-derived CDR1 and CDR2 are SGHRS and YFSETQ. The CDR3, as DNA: TGCGCCAGCAGCTTGGGTAGCGGGAGGGAGTCAGATACGCAGTATTTT. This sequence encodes CASSLGSGRESDTQYF.